Listed below are T cell receptor beta chains from one sample, sequenced in a study of T cells in localized non-small cell lung cancer. TCRdb's table, derived via immunoSEQ multiplex PCR, lists solely in-frame clones and lacks some. The sample has about 70,000 clones, roughly 90% seen once. The source was peripheral blood, collected before any cancer treatment. The source of these receptors is a male donor older than 55 with stage III squamous cell lung carcinoma. The CDR3 runs from the conserved cysteine through the conserved F or W. Each record gives: clone size, V gene, J gene, D gene, CDR3 DNA, CDR3 protein. The D gene is left open where the match is weak. A clone size is listed for some rows: how often the clone was seen (once, few, many), or a class if it is expanded.

-	TRBV7-9	TRBJ2-5	-	TGTGCCGGCAGCCTGGAGTCCTCGGGGTTGGAGACCCAGTACTTC	CAGSLESSGLETQYF
-	TRBV29-1	TRBJ2-1	TRBD2	TGCAGCGTGGCCACTAGCGGGGGGCACAATGAGCAGTTCTTC	CSVATSGGHNEQFF
-	TRBV19	TRBJ1-2	TRBD1	TGTGCCAGTAGTATTGGACAGGTGAACTATGGCTACACCTTC	CASSIGQVNYGYTF
-	TRBV6-6	TRBJ1-4	-	TGTGCCAGCAGTTACTCCCCCGAAAGGGAAAAACTGTTTTTT	CASSYSPEREKLFF
few	TRBV5-1	TRBJ2-3	TRBD2	TGCGCCAGCAGCGGCCGGACTAGCGGGGGGACAGATACGCAGTATTTT	CASSGRTSGGTDTQYF
few	TRBV7-7	TRBJ2-3	-	TGTGCCAGCAGCCTTCGCCGGGGAGGCACAGATACGCAGTATTTT	CASSLRRGGTDTQYF
-	TRBV7-6	TRBJ2-2	-	TGTGCCAGCAGCTTACGGACGAGTTACGGGGAGCTGTTTTTT	CASSLRTSYGELFF
-	TRBV7-9	TRBJ1-1	-	TGTGCCAGCAGCCGCTTAGGGGACACTGAAGCTTTCTTT	CASSRLGDTEAFF
-	TRBV5-4	TRBJ1-2	TRBD1	TGTGCCAGCAGCGTGGACAGGGTAGTCTATGGCTACACCTTC	CASSVDRVVYGYTF
once	TRBV6-6	TRBJ2-7	-	TGTGCCAGCAGCTCCCCGACCTTGAACTCCTACGAGCAGTACTTC	CASSSPTLNSYEQYF
-	TRBV28	TRBJ1-2	TRBD1	TGTGCCAGCAGTACGCCGGGACAGATTCGCTATGGCTACACCTTC	CASSTPGQIRYGYTF
-	TRBV27	TRBJ1-1	-	TGTGCCAGCAGTCCGGACACCGGCAGGGTCGGTGAAGCTTTCTTT	CASSPDTGRVGEAFF
once	TRBV7-3	TRBJ1-1	TRBD1	TGTGCCAGCAGCTTAGGCACAGGGGGCTTCATACTCGACCACAGATTAACACTCGAAGCTTTCTTT	CASSLGTGGFILDHRLTLEAFF
-	TRBV6-5	TRBJ1-2	-	TGTGCCAGCAGTTACAGGGTAGACAACTATGGCTACACCTTC	CASSYRVDNYGYTF
-	TRBV19	TRBJ2-7	-	TGTGCCAGTAGTACCTTCGGCCTACCAGATACTAATTACGAGCAGTACTTC	CASSTFGLPDTNYEQYF
-	TRBV7-2	TRBJ2-7	-	TGTGCCAGCAGCGAAGACAGATCGAATTCCTACGAGCAGTACTTC	CASSEDRSNSYEQYF
-	TRBV19	TRBJ1-3	-	TGTGCCAGTAGTATAGGGACAGCCTCTGGAAACACCATATATTTT	CASSIGTASGNTIYF
-	TRBV4-2	TRBJ2-3	-	TGTGCCAGCAGCCATGGGGGCTCGACAGATACGCAGTATTTT	CASSHGGSTDTQYF
-	TRBV5-1	TRBJ1-4	-	TGCGCCAGCAGCTTGTCCGAAACTAATGAAAAACTGTTTTTT	CASSLSETNEKLFF
-	TRBV29-1	TRBJ2-7	TRBD1	TGCAGCGTTGAAGAAGGACAGGGGGGATACGAGCAGTACTTC	CSVEEGQGGYEQYF
once	TRBV28	TRBJ2-2	-	TGTGCCAGCAGTTTATTAGGGTTCTCGAACACCGGGGAGCTGTTTTTT	CASSLLGFSNTGELFF
-	TRBV19	TRBJ2-7	-	TGTGCCAGTAGTATAGATGGCGGAGCGAGGGAGCAGTACTTC	CASSIDGGAREQYF
-	TRBV6-1	TRBJ1-2	-	TGTGCCAGCAGAGCAGGACAGCTCTATGGCTACACCTTC	CASRAGQLYGYTF
-	TRBV7-6	TRBJ2-7	-	TGTGCCAGCAGCTTACGACTAGTTTTGGAGCAGTACTTC	CASSLRLVLEQYF
-	TRBV29-1	TRBJ1-5	-	TGCAGCGTTACGGAGGGTTCGGGTCAGCCCCAGCATTTT	CSVTEGSGQPQHF
once	TRBV6-5	TRBJ1-2	TRBD1	TGTGCCAGCACCGGGACAGATGGCTACACCTTC	CASTGTDGYTF
-	TRBV5-8	TRBJ1-6	-	TGTGCCAGCAGCTCTCGACTGTCAACCTCCTATAATTCACCCCTCCACTTT	CASSSRLSTSYNSPLHF
-	TRBV6-1	TRBJ1-5	-	TGTGCCAGCAGTGTAACAGCGCGCAATCAGCCCCAGCATTTT	CASSVTARNQPQHF
-	TRBV7-8	TRBJ2-7	TRBD2	TGTGCCAGCGTCGGTGGGGGGGAGAACCTCCTCTACGAGCAGTACTTC	CASVGGGENLLYEQYF
-	TRBV18	TRBJ1-5	-	TGTGCCAGCTCACCAGAGGGGCAGGGGAGGAATCAGCCCCAGCATTTT	CASSPEGQGRNQPQHF
-	TRBV2	TRBJ1-3	TRBD1	TGTGCCAGCATCTTCCGGGACAGACCTGGAAACACCATATATTTT	CASIFRDRPGNTIYF
-	TRBV6-5	TRBJ1-4	-	TGTGCCAGCCGAGGACCAACTAATGAAAAACTGTTTTTT	CASRGPTNEKLFF